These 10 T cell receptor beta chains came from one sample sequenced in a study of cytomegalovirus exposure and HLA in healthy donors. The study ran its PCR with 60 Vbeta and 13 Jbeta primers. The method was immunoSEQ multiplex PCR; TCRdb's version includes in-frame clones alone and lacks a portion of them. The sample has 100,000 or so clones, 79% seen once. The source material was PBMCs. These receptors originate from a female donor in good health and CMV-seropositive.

The chain's CDR3 is CASSLRGRYEAFF. CDR3 in DNA: TGTGCCAGCAGCCTAAGGGGCAGGTATGAAGCTTTCTTT. V and J are TRBV7-9 and TRBJ1-1; D is possibly TRBD1 (5 bases). V was clipped by 5 bases and J by 7 bases, with 14 bases between them. There are 13 residues in the CDR3. Germline V gene sequence: CDR1 SEHNR, CDR2 FQNEAQ (reference sequence).

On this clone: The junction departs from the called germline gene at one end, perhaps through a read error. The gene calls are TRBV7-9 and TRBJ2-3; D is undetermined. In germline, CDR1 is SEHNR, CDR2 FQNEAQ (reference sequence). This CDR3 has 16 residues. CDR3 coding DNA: TGTTCCAGCAGTTTAACTAACCCGACTGGCACAGATACGCAGTATTTT. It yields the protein CSSSLTNPTGTDTQYF. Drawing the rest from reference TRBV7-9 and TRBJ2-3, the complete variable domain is DTGVSQNPRHKITKRGQNVTFRCDPISEHNRLYWYRQTLGQGPEFLTYFQNEAQLEKSRLLSDRFSAERPKGSFSTLEIQRTEQGDSAMYLCSSSLTNPTGTDTQYFGPGTRLTVL.

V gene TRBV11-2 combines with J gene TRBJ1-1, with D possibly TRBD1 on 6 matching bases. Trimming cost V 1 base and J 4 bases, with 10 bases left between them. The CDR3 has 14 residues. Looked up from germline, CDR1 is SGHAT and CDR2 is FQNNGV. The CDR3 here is CASSLGAGVTEAFF. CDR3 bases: TGTGCCAGCAGCTTAGGGGCAGGGGTCACTGAAGCTTTCTTT.

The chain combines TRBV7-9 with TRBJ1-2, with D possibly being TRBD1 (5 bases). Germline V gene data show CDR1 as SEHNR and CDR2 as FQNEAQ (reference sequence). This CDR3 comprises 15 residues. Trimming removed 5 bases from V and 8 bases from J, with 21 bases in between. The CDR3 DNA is TGTGCCAGCAGCCCGGACGGACAAAGCATTAGGGGCTACACCTTC. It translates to CASSPDGQSIRGYTF. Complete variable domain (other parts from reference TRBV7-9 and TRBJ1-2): DTGVSQNPRHKITKRGQNVTFRCDPISEHNRLYWYRQTLGQGPEFLTYFQNEAQLEKSRLLSDRFSAERPKGSFSTLEIQRTEQGDSAMYLCASSPDGQSIRGYTFGSGTRLTVV.

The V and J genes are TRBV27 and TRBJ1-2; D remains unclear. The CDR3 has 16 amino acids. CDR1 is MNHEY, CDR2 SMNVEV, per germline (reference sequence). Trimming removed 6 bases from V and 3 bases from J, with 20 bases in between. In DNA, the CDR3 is TGTGCCAGCAGCCCCAGCCTTGGCCAGGTCCACTATGGCTACACCTTC. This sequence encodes CASSPSLGQVHYGYTF.

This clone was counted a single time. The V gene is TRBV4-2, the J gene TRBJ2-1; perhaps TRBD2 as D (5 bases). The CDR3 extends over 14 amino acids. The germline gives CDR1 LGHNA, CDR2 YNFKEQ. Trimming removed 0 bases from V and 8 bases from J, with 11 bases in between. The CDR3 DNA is TGTGCCAGCAGCCAAGATAGGCTAGCAGATGAGCAGTTCTTC. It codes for CASSQDRLADEQFF.

The CDR3 DNA follows: TGCGCCAGCATGAGCGGGGAGGGACAGGGGTTTTCAGAGCAGTACTTC. The encoded protein is CASMSGEGQGFSEQYF. The gene calls are TRBV5-1 and TRBJ2-7, with 10 bases matching TRBD1. In germline, CDR1 is SGHRS, CDR2 YFSETQ. V gave up 6 bases and J gave up 7 bases; unmatched junction bases: 16. This CDR3 contains 16 residues.

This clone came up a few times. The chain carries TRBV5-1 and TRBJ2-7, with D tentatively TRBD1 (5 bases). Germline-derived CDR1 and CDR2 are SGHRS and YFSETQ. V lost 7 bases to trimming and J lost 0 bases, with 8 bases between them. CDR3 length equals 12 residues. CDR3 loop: CASARDSYEQYF. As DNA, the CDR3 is TGCGCCAGCGCCAGGGACTCCTACGAGCAGTACTTC.

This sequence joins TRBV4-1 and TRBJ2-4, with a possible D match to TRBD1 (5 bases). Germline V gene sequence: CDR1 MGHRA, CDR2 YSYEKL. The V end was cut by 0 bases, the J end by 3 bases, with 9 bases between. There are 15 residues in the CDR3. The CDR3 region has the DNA TGCGCCAGCAGCCAAGAAAGCCAGGGCAAAAACATTCAGTACTTC. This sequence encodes CASSQESQGKNIQYF.

The CDR3 nucleotides are TGTGCCAGTAGTATGGCCGCGGGGGGTCCCTACAATGAGCAGTTCTTC. Its translation is CASSMAAGGPYNEQFF. The chain carries TRBV19 and TRBJ2-1; TRBD2 agrees at 8 bases. With 3 bases clipped from V and 2 bases from J, the junction kept 6 bases outside the gene matches. In germline, CDR1 is LNHDA, CDR2 SQIVND (reference sequence). This CDR3 spans 16 amino acids.